The rows below give T cell receptor beta chains drawn from one sample of a study of human T cells and chemical hapten exposure. TCRdb independently ran MiXCR on the reads; one entry per CDR3 protein. The sample includes about 120,000 distinct CDR3 sequences, 8% to 9.5% of them seen just once. Material: whole blood. All receptors derive from a human donor in good health. Some clones in this sample may be carry-over from other donors' samples. Both conserved end residues are part of each CDR3. A D gene is named only where the DNA matches it firmly. Rows give clone size only sometimes, using once, few, many, or a class for an expanded clone.

J: TRBJ1-3
length: 17
D: NA
V: TRBV12-3/TRBV12-4
size: few
CDR3: CASSLEGFWGSGNTIYF
DNA: TGTGCCAGCAGTTTGGAGGGGTTTTGGGGCTCTGGAAACACCATATATTTT

J: TRBJ1-6
length: 13
D: NA
V: TRBV7-2
size: many
CDR3: CASSLKGAVAISF
DNA: TGTGCCAGCAGCTTAAAAGGGGCCGTTGCGATATCTTTT

J: TRBJ1-3
length: 14
D: NA
V: TRBV7-9
size: many
CDR3: CASSLGQPGNTIYF
DNA: TGTGCCAGCAGCCTCGGACAGCCAGGAAACACCATATATTTT

J: TRBJ2-2
length: 14
D: NA
V: TRBV7-7
size: many
CDR3: CASSPGGGPGELFF
DNA: TGTGCCAGCAGCCCAGGAGGGGGCCCCGGGGAGCTGTTTTTT

J: TRBJ2-7
length: 13
D: NA
V: TRBV6-2/TRBV6-3
size: many
CDR3: CASSPIGDYEQYF
DNA: TGTGCCAGCAGCCCTATTGGGGACTACGAGCAGTACTTC

J: TRBJ1-4
length: 14
D: TRBD1
V: TRBV6-5
size: few
CDR3: CASSLTGGSEKLFF
DNA: TGTGCCAGCAGTTTGACAGGGGGCAGTGAAAAACTGTTTTTT

J: TRBJ2-3
length: 16
D: NA
V: TRBV20-1
size: NA
CDR3: CSASGPGEPRGDTQYF
DNA: TGCAGTGCGTCGGGCCCCGGGGAGCCCAGGGGAGATACGCAGTATTTT

J: TRBJ2-2
length: 16
D: TRBD2
V: TRBV12-3/TRBV12-4
size: NA
CDR3: CASRSPGLAGAWELFF
DNA: TGTGCCAGCAGATCCCCGGGGCTAGCGGGAGCCTGGGAGCTGTTTTTT

J: TRBJ2-2
length: 15
D: TRBD1
V: TRBV27
size: NA
CDR3: CASSPWTGATGELFF
DNA: TGTGCCAGCAGTCCATGGACAGGGGCCACCGGGGAGCTGTTTTTT

J: TRBJ1-1
length: 14
D: NA
V: TRBV5-6
size: few
CDR3: CASSGGHTLTEAFF
DNA: TGTGCCAGCAGCGGGGGACATACTCTCACTGAAGCTTTCTTT

J: TRBJ2-2
length: 16
D: NA
V: TRBV28
size: NA
CDR3: CASRPSERANTGELFF
DNA: TGTGCCAGCAGACCCTCCGAGCGGGCGAACACCGGGGAGCTGTTTTTT

J: TRBJ2-2
length: 14
D: NA
V: TRBV20-1
size: many
CDR3: CSARRESNTGELFF
DNA: TGCAGTGCAAGGAGAGAGAGCAACACCGGGGAGCTGTTTTTT

J: TRBJ2-1
length: 15
D: TRBD2
V: TRBV7-2
size: few
CDR3: CASSQPGTSKSGQFF
DNA: TGTGCCAGCAGTCAGCCTGGGACTAGTAAATCGGGGCAGTTCTTC

J: TRBJ2-1
length: 14
D: TRBD1
V: TRBV5-1
size: NA
CDR3: CASSLRGQDNEQFF
DNA: TGCGCCAGCAGCTTGAGGGGACAGGACAATGAGCAGTTCTTC

J: TRBJ2-7
length: 15
D: NA
V: TRBV12-3/TRBV12-4
size: many
CDR3: CASTSGAGIGYEQYF
DNA: TGTGCCAGCACTTCGGGGGCAGGGATAGGCTACGAGCAGTACTTC

J: TRBJ1-5
length: 15
D: NA
V: TRBV9
size: many
CDR3: CASSVESGAGQPQHF
DNA: TGTGCCAGCAGCGTAGAATCGGGGGCTGGTCAGCCCCAGCATTTT

J: TRBJ2-1
length: 14
D: NA
V: TRBV12-3/TRBV12-4
size: few
CDR3: CASSLDSSYNEQFF
DNA: TGTGCCAGCAGTTTGGATAGCTCCTACAATGAGCAGTTCTTC

J: TRBJ1-2
length: 13
D: NA
V: TRBV6-5
size: NA
CDR3: CASSYREAGGYTF
DNA: TGTGCCAGCAGTTACAGAGAGGCCGGGGGCTACACCTTC

J: TRBJ2-3
length: 14
D: NA
V: TRBV3-1
size: few
CDR3: CASSQVPGTDTQYF
DNA: TGTGCCAGCAGCCAAGTCCCCGGCACAGATACGCAGTATTTT

J: TRBJ2-3
length: 17
D: TRBD1
V: TRBV9
size: few
CDR3: CASSVSQDRVGGDTQYF
DNA: TGTGCCAGCAGCGTAAGCCAGGACAGGGTGGGAGGAGATACGCAGTATTTT

J: TRBJ2-3
length: 13
D: NA
V: TRBV7-2
size: NA
CDR3: CASSLMGTDTQYF
DNA: TGTGCCAGCAGCTTAATGGGCACAGATACGCAGTATTTT

J: TRBJ2-4
length: 16
D: TRBD2
V: TRBV2
size: many
CDR3: CASRETSGGAKNIQYF
DNA: TGTGCCAGCAGGGAGACTAGCGGGGGAGCCAAAAACATTCAGTACTTC

J: TRBJ2-7
length: 13
D: NA
V: TRBV27
size: many
CDR3: CASSLRGSYEQYF
DNA: TGTGCCAGCAGCCTGAGGGGTTCCTACGAGCAGTACTTC

J: TRBJ1-1
length: 14
D: NA
V: TRBV6-2/TRBV6-3
size: few
CDR3: CASSYPWANTEAFF
DNA: TGTGCCAGCAGTTACCCCTGGGCGAACACTGAAGCTTTCTTT

J: TRBJ2-7
length: 12
D: NA
V: TRBV10-3
size: NA
CDR3: CAISEYEAEQYF
DNA: TGTGCCATCAGTGAATATGAAGCGGAGCAGTACTTC

J: TRBJ2-1
length: 13
D: NA
V: TRBV4-3
size: many
CDR3: CASSQDLGNEQFF
DNA: TGCGCCAGCAGCCAAGATCTGGGCAATGAGCAGTTCTTC

J: TRBJ1-1
length: 17
D: NA
V: TRBV28
size: many
CDR3: CASSLFAPVRMNTEAFF
DNA: TGTGCCAGCAGTTTATTTGCCCCGGTGAGGATGAACACTGAAGCTTTCTTT

J: TRBJ1-3
length: 14
D: NA
V: TRBV20-1
size: many
CDR3: CSAFDAAVGHTIYF
DNA: TGCAGTGCTTTCGACGCGGCCGTGGGGCACACCATATATTTT

J: TRBJ2-7
length: 17
D: TRBD2
V: TRBV14
size: NA
CDR3: CASSLSSGTSGAYEQYF
DNA: TGTGCCAGCAGCCTATCTTCCGGGACTAGCGGTGCCTACGAGCAGTACTTC

J: TRBJ2-2
length: 13
D: NA
V: TRBV6-2/TRBV6-3
size: NA
CDR3: CASALGGTGELFF
DNA: TGTGCCAGCGCCCTGGGGGGCACCGGGGAGCTGTTTTTT

J: TRBJ2-2
length: 14
D: TRBD2
V: TRBV29-1
size: NA
CDR3: CSAQLAGNTGELFF
DNA: TGCAGCGCTCAACTAGCGGGAAACACCGGGGAGCTGTTTTTT

J: TRBJ2-1
length: 15
D: NA
V: TRBV2
size: NA
CDR3: CASSAEISSYNEQFF
DNA: TGTGCCAGCAGTGCTGAAATTAGCTCCTACAATGAGCAGTTCTTC

J: TRBJ1-5
length: 16
D: NA
V: TRBV6-6
size: NA
CDR3: CASSYNRVIGNQPQHF
DNA: TGTGCCAGCAGTTACAACCGCGTGATAGGCAATCAGCCCCAGCATTTT

J: TRBJ1-5
length: 16
D: NA
V: TRBV15
size: NA
CDR3: CATSRDRGNQDQPQHF
DNA: TGTGCCACCAGCAGAGACCGGGGTAATCAGGATCAGCCCCAGCATTTT

J: TRBJ2-2
length: 13
D: NA
V: TRBV11-2
size: NA
CDR3: CASSFENTGELFF
DNA: TGTGCCAGCAGCTTCGAAAACACCGGGGAGCTGTTTTTT

J: TRBJ1-2
length: 12
D: NA
V: TRBV6-1
size: NA
CDR3: CAQAVDGNGYTF
DNA: TGTGCACAGGCCGTCGATGGAAATGGCTACACCTTC